The rows below give T cell receptor beta chains drawn from one sample of a study of blood T cell repertoires in COVID-19. TCRdb's table, derived via immunoSEQ multiplex PCR, lists solely in-frame clones and lacks some. Of over 120,000 clones in the sample, approximately 80% are singletons; the top ten hold roughly 4.5%. The source material was peripheral blood. These receptors were obtained from a human donor in a cohort sampled during active COVID-19. CDR3s include the opening cysteine and the closing phenylalanine or tryptophan. The D gene is left open where the match is weak. A row's size may be missing; if present it is once, few, many or a size class.

D	V	size	J	DNA	CDR3
TRBD2	TRBV14	NA	TRBJ2-5	TGTGCCAGAAATAAACAAGGGGCAGGGAAGGCTAGCGGGAGTCGGGAGACCCAGTACTTC	CARNKQGAGKASGSRETQYF
TRBD1	TRBV28	NA	TRBJ1-5	TGTGCCAGCAGTTCTCAACAGGGGGCTGTCTATCAGCCCCAGCATTTT	CASSSQQGAVYQPQHF
TRBD2	TRBV27	NA	TRBJ2-1	TGTGCCAGCAGTTTGGAGGGAGGGCCCTACAATGAGCAGTTCTTC	CASSLEGGPYNEQFF
NA	TRBV3-1/TRBV3-2	NA	TRBJ2-1	TGTGCCAGCAGCCAAGATCGGGTTGCAGTGGACAATGAGCAGTTCTTC	CASSQDRVAVDNEQFF
TRBD2	TRBV2	NA	TRBJ2-2	TGTGCCAGCACCGGACTAGCGGGGGCAACCGGGGAGCTGTTTTTT	CASTGLAGATGELFF
TRBD1	TRBV30	NA	TRBJ1-5	TGTGCCTGGGGAACAGGGGATTTGGGCAATCAGCCCCAGCATTTT	CAWGTGDLGNQPQHF
NA	TRBV19	NA	TRBJ1-2	TGTGCCAGTTTCTCTGACTATGGCTACACCTTC	CASFSDYGYTF
NA	TRBV12-2	NA	TRBJ2-5	TGTGCAAGTCTGCCCCCCGCCGACGGGGGGGGAGGGCAAGAGACCCAGTACTTC	CASLPPADGGGGQETQYF
NA	TRBV27	many	TRBJ1-1	TGTGCCAGCACCCTCCGGTTCACCGAGGACTTGGGCACTGAAGCTTTCTTT	CASTLRFTEDLGTEAFF
TRBD1	TRBV7-3	NA	TRBJ2-1	TGTGCCAGCAGCTTGGGACAGGGCAATGAGCAGTTCTTC	CASSLGQGNEQFF
TRBD2	TRBV5-1	NA	TRBJ2-5	TGCGCCAGCAGCTTGTCTGGCGGGGGTAGTGAGACCCAGTACTTC	CASSLSGGGSETQYF
TRBD2	TRBV5-6	NA	TRBJ2-3	TGTGCCAGCAGCCCCCCACTAGCGGGGCGCACAGATACGCAGTATTTT	CASSPPLAGRTDTQYF
NA	TRBV10-1	few	TRBJ1-1	TGCGCCAGCAGAGCAGGGGTCAACACTGAAGCTTTCTTT	CASRAGVNTEAFF
NA	TRBV7-9	NA	TRBJ2-3	TGTGCCAGCAGCCCAAGCACAGATACGCAGTATTTT	CASSPSTDTQYF
TRBD2	TRBV6-5	NA	TRBJ2-1	TGTGCCAGCAGACCAACTAGCGGTGAGCAGTTCTTC	CASRPTSGEQFF
NA	TRBV6-1	NA	TRBJ1-1	TGTGCCAGCAGTGATGAAGTTCATACAGGGTGGATGGATCAAGCTTTCTTT	CASSDEVHTGWMDQAFF
NA	TRBV5-1	NA	TRBJ1-3	TGCGCCAGCAGGGACACGACAGTTTTCTCTGGAAACACCATATATTTT	CASRDTTVFSGNTIYF
NA	TRBV13	NA	TRBJ1-2	TGTGCCAGCAGCTTAGGAACCGGAGGGGAGGGTGGGGGCTACACCTTC	CASSLGTGGEGGGYTF
TRBD2	TRBV7-7	NA	TRBJ2-1	TGTGCTAGCAGCACCGGGACTAGCCCCAATGAGCAGTTCTTC	CASSTGTSPNEQFF
NA	TRBV21-1	NA	TRBJ2-4	TGTGCCAGCAGCAAAGCAAGCGGGGCCAAAAACATTCAGTACTTC	CASSKASGAKNIQYF
NA	TRBV10-3	NA	TRBJ2-2	TGTGCCATCAGTGGGGCAGGAGGGACCACCGGGGAGCTGTTTTTT	CAISGAGGTTGELFF
NA	TRBV7-2	NA	TRBJ2-5	TGTGCCAGCAGCTTAGGCTCTCGGGCCCAGTACTTC	CASSLGSRAQYF
TRBD1	TRBV5-4	NA	TRBJ1-2	TGTGCCAGCAGCTTGGGGCCAGGACAGGGCTATGGCTACACCTTC	CASSLGPGQGYGYTF
NA	TRBV6-5	NA	TRBJ1-3	TGTGCCAGCACTAGGGGGGGGCTCGGAAACACCATATATTTT	CASTRGGLGNTIYF
TRBD2	TRBV7-9	NA	TRBJ2-1	TGTGCCAGCAGCCCGCGGACTAGCGGGACCTCCTACAATGAGCAGTTCTTC	CASSPRTSGTSYNEQFF
TRBD2	TRBV5-6	NA	TRBJ2-5	TGTGCCAGCAGCCCTTCCCCCCTAGCGGGGGTAGAGACCCAGTACTTC	CASSPSPLAGVETQYF
TRBD1	TRBV7-8	NA	TRBJ1-2	TGTGCCAGCAGTCCTCGACAGGGAAGAGGGGAGGGCTACACCTTC	CASSPRQGRGEGYTF
NA	TRBV9	NA	TRBJ1-1	TGTGCCAGCAGCGTAGGCGGAAACCAGAACACTGAAGCTTTCTTT	CASSVGGNQNTEAFF
TRBD2	TRBV25-1	NA	TRBJ2-3	TGTGCCAGCAGTGAGACTAGCGGGACAGATACGCAGTATTTT	CASSETSGTDTQYF
TRBD1	TRBV10-3	NA	TRBJ2-1	TGTGCCATCAGCGCCGGGACAGGGGGGGATGAGCAGTTCTTC	CAISAGTGGDEQFF
TRBD1	TRBV30	NA	TRBJ2-6	TGTGCCTGGAGTGTATGGACAGGCTTTAGCTCTGGGGCCAACGTCCTGACTTTC	CAWSVWTGFSSGANVLTF
NA	TRBV10-3	NA	TRBJ2-6	TGTGCCATCAGTGAGACAAGGACAGAGCCCTCTGGGGCCAACGTCCTGACTTTC	CAISETRTEPSGANVLTF
NA	TRBV13	NA	TRBJ2-2	TGTGCCAGCAGCTATGGGGGCGGGAGACCCGGGGAGCTGTTTTTT	CASSYGGGRPGELFF
NA	TRBV19	NA	TRBJ2-3	TGTGCCAGTAGTTCAGGGTTCCGAGATACGCAGTATTTT	CASSSGFRDTQYF
NA	TRBV11-2	NA	TRBJ1-6	TGTGCCAGCAGCTTAGCGGTTCAGGGTAATTCACCCCTCCACTTT	CASSLAVQGNSPLHF
NA	TRBV27	medium-sized	TRBJ2-7	TGTGCCAGCAGTCCCGATTGGGCGGGGACCGACGAGCAGTACTTC	CASSPDWAGTDEQYF
TRBD2	TRBV30	NA	TRBJ2-6	TGTGCCTCCCCCTGGGGCGGGGGGGCGGGGGCCAACGTCCTGACTTTC	CASPWGGGAGANVLTF
TRBD2	TRBV30	NA	TRBJ2-5	TGTGCCTGGAGGGTAGCGGGGGGGCGTGAGACCCAGTACTTC	CAWRVAGGRETQYF